This TCR beta chain was captured in a study of early T cells in non-severe SARS-CoV-2 infection. The CDR3 runs 15 residues. Via MiXCR, TCRdb re-called the 5' RACE reads, giving one row per CDR3 protein. The sample yields 90,000 or so distinct CDR3 sequences, about 16% seen once. This TCR was recovered from an adult who was a healthcare worker with PCR-confirmed SARS-CoV-2 infection or an uninfected control (not recorded which). The material sequenced was whole blood. This rearrangement joins TRBV1 to TRBJ1-1; TRBD1, the D gene given by the table, was not confirmed from the DNA. TRBV1 is a documented pseudogene. CDR3 DNA: TGCACCAGCAGCCGTCACTACAGGGGTCGAACTGAAGCTTTCTTT. The encoded protein is CTSSRHYRGRTEAFF.